Included here is one T cell receptor beta chain sequence, with context. The antigen is unknown. In germline, CDR1 is MGHDK, CDR2 SYGVNS. The length of the CDR3 is 15 residues. Trimming removed 4 bases at V and 3 bases at J, with 15 bases between. The time point is: after neoadjuvant nivolumab, at surgical resection. Sequenced by immunoSEQ multiplex PCR; TCRdb stores in-frame clones only, minus some. The sample carries over 11,000 clones, about three quarters recorded once. The data belong to a study of neoadjuvant anti-PD-1 for oral cavity cancer. Turning to the study itself: Patients without progression received a fourth nivolumab dose around day 43, then surgical resection on days 50-56.

Overall study results and limits: Higher pretreatment blood Treg/Th17 ratios correlated with higher pretreatment blood and lower post-treatment tumor TCRbeta clonality. After neoadjuvant nivolumab, PBMC T cell clonality was significantly higher in non-responders than responders.

The receptor was isolated from a person aged 35-79 years with oral cavity squamous cell carcinoma. The material was PBMCs, obtained after nivolumab (anti-PD-1) treatment. The genes are TRBV25-1 and TRBJ1-1; D gene unclear. CDR3 nucleotides: TGTGCCAGCAGTGCAAAGACCCTTCCCGACACTGAAGCTTTCTTT. This sequence encodes CASSAKTLPDTEAFF.